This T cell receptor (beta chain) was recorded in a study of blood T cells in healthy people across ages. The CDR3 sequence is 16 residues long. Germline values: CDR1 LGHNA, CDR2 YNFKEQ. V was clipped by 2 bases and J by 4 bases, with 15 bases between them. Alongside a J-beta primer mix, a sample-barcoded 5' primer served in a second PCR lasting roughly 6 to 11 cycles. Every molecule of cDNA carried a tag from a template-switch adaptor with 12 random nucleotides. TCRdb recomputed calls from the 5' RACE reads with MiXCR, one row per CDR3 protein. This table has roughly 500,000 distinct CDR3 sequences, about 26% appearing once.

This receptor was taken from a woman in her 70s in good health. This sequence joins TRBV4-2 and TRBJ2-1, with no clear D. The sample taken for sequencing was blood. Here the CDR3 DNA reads TGTGCCAGCAGCCAATCTCTACAGCGACAATACAATGAGCAGTTCTTC. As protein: CASSQSLQRQYNEQFF.